This T cell receptor (beta chain) came from a study of human T cells and chemical hapten exposure. Study observations and caveats: TCRs at high frequency, those above 1 in 1000, did not change with DPC sensitization.

This CDR3 comprises 19 residues. Per germline, CDR1 SGHRS and CDR2 YFSETQ. V was pared by 4 bases and J by 4 bases, with 14 bases of the junction left unmatched. This clonotype has at least ten counts. What it binds is unknown. As for time point: pre-sensitization, week 0. Treatment denoted: therapeutic diphenylcyclopropenone sensitization with weekly scalp DPC. The starting material, unfractionated whole blood, was used for total RNA extraction. TCRdb called the RACE reads again in MiXCR, with one record for every CDR3 protein. This sample has around 380,000 distinct CDR3 sequences, with over 5% found just once.

The clonotype originates from a woman under 30 with alopecia areata. Some clones in this sample may be carry-over from other donors' samples. The specimen comprised whole blood, sampled in connection with sensitization to the hapten diphenylcyclopropenone (DPC). The V call is TRBV5-1, the J call TRBJ2-1, with 13 bases lining up with TRBD2. CDR3 in DNA: TGCGCCAGCAGCCTGCGAGGACTAGCGGGGGCCCTGAAATACAATGAGCAGTTCTTC. This translates into CASSLRGLAGALKYNEQFF.